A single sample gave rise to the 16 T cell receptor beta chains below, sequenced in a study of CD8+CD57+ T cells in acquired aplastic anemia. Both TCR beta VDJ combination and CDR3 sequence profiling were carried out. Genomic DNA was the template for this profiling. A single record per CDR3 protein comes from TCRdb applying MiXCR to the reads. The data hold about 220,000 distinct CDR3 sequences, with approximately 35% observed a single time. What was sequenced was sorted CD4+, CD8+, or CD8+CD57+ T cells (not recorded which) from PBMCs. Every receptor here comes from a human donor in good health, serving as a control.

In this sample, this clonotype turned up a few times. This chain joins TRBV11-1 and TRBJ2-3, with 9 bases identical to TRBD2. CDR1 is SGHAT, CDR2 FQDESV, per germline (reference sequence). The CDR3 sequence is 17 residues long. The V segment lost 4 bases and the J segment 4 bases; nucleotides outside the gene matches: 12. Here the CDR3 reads CASSSVFSGSFADTQYF. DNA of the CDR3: TGTGCCAGCAGCTCGGTTTTTAGCGGGAGTTTTGCAGATACGCAGTATTTT.

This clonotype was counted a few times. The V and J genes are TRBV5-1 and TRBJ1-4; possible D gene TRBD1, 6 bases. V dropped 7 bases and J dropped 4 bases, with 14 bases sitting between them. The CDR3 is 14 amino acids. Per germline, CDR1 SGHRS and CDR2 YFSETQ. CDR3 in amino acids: CASRQDDNNEKLFF. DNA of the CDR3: TGCGCCAGCCGACAGGACGACAATAATGAAAAACTGTTTTTT.

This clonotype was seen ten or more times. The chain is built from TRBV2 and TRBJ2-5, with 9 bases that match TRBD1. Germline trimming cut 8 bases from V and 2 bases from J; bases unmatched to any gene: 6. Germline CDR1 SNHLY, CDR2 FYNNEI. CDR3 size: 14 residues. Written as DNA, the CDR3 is TGTGCCAGCGGACGGGACAGGGATCAAGAGACCCAGTACTTC. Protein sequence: CASGRDRDQETQYF.

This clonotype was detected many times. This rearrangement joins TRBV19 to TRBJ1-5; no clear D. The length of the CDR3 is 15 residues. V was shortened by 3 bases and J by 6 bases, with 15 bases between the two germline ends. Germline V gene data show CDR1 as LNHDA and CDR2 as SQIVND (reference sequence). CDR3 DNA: TGTGCCAGTAGTATCAAATCGACCATCGGTCAGCCCCAGCATTTT. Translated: CASSIKSTIGQPQHF.

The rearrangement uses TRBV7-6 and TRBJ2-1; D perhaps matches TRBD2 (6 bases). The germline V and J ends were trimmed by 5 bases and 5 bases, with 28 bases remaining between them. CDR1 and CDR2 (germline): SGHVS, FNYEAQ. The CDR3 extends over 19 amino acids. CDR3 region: CASSPGAGFPPFGHNEQFF. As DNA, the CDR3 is TGTGCCAGCAGCCCTGGGGCGGGATTCCCTCCCTTCGGCCACAATGAGCAGTTCTTC.

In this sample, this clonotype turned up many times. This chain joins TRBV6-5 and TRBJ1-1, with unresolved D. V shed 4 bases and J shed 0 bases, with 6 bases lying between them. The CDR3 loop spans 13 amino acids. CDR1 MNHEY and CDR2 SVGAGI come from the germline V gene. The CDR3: CASSFLMNTEAFF. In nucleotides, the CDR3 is TGTGCCAGCAGTTTCCTAATGAACACTGAAGCTTTCTTT.

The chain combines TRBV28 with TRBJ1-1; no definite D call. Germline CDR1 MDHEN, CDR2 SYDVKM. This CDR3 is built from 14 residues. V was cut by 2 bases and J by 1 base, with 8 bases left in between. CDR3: CASSLPRRNTEAFF. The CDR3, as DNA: TGTGCCAGCAGTTTACCCCGTAGGAACACTGAAGCTTTCTTT.

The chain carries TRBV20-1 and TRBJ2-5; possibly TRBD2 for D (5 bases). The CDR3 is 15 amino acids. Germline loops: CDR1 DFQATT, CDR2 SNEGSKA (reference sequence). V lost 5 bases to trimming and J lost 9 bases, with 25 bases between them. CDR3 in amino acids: CSALVGGGSNQPQYF. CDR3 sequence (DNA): TGCAGTGCTTTAGTCGGCGGTGGGAGCAATCAGCCCCAGTACTTC.

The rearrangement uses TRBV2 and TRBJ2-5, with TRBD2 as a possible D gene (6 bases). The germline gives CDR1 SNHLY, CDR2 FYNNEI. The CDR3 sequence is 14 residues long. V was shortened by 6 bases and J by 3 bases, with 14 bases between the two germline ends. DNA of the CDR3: TGTGCCAGCAGGGAACGGGACTCAAAAGAGACCCAGTACTTC. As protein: CASRERDSKETQYF.

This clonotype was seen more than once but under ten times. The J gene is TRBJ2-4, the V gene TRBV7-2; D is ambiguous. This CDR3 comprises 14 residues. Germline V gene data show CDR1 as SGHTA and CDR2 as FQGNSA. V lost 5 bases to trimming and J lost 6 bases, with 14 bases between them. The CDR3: CASSRQGSLNIQYF. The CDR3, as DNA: TGTGCCAGCAGCCGCCAAGGTTCTCTAAACATTCAGTACTTC. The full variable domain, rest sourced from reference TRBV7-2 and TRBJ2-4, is GAGVSQSPSNKVTEKGKDVELRCDPISGHTALYWYRQSLGQGLEFLIYFQGNSAPDKSGLPSDRFSAERTGGSVSTLTIQRTQQEDSAVYLCASSRQGSLNIQYFGAGTRLSVL.

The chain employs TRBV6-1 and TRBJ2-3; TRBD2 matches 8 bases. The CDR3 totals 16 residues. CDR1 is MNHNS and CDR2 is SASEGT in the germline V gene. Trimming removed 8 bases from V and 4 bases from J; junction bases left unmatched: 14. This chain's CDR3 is CASQMLAGKGSDTQYF. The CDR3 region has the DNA TGTGCCAGCCAAATGTTAGCGGGGAAAGGGTCAGATACGCAGTATTTT.

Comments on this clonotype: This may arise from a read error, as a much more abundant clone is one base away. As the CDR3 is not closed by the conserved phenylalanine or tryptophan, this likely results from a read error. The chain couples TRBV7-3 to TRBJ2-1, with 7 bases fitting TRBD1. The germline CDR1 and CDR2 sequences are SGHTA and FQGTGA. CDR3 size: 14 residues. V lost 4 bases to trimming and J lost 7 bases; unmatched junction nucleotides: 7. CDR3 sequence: CASSSGAQGNEQFL. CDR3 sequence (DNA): TGTGCCAGCAGCTCAGGGGCACAGGGGAATGAGCAGTTCCTC.

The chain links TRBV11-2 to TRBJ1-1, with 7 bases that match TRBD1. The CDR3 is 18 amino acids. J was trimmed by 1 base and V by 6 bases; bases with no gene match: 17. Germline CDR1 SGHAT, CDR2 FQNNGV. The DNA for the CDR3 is TGTGCCAGCAGGTACCAAGGTGCAGGGGGTGGTTCGAACACTGAAGCTTTCTTT. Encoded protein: CASRYQGAGGGSNTEAFF.

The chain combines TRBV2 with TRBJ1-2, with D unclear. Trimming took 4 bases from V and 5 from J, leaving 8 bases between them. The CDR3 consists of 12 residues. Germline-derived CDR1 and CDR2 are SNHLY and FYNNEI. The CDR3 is CASSGDVYGYTF. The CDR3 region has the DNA TGTGCCAGCAGTGGGGATGTGTATGGCTACACCTTC.

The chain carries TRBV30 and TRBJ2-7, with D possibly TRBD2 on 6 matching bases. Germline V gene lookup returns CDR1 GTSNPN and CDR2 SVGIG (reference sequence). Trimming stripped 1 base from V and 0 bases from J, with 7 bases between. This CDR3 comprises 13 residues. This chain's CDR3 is CAWSGGVSYEQYF. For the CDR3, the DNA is TGTGCCTGGAGTGGGGGGGTCTCCTACGAGCAGTACTTC.

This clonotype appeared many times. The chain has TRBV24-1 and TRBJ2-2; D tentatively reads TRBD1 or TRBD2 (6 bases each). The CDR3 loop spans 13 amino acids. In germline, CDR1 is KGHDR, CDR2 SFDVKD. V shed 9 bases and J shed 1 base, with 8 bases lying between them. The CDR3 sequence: CATRGQNTGELFF. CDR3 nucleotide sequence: TGTGCCACCCGGGGGCAGAACACCGGGGAGCTGTTTTTT.